A single sample is the source of the 7 T cell receptor beta chains below, sequenced in a study of blood T cell repertoires in COVID-19. TCRdb's table, derived via immunoSEQ multiplex PCR, lists solely in-frame clones and lacks some. The data contain 100,000 or so clones, over 80% of them seen just once; the ten biggest clones take up roughly 2%. Specimen: peripheral blood. These receptors all come from a man in his sixties or seventies with active or convalescent COVID-19.

The chain has TRBV28 and TRBJ1-5, with 8 nucleotides matching TRBD1. The germline gives CDR1 MDHEN, CDR2 SYDVKM. V lost 5 bases, J lost 6 bases, and 9 bases stayed unmatched. CDR3 size: 15 residues. CDR3 region: CASSVDRVGSQPQHF. The CDR3 region has the DNA TGTGCCAGCAGTGTGGACAGGGTAGGGAGTCAGCCCCAGCATTTT.

The CDR3 nucleotides read TGTGCCAGCAGCGTAGGAAGTAGCGGGGGGGCCTCGCAGTATTTT. Translating gives CASSVGSSGGASQYF. The J gene is TRBJ2-3, the V gene TRBV9; TRBD2 agrees at 11 bases. CDR3 length: 15 residues. In germline, CDR1 is SGDLS, CDR2 YYNGEE. V was pared by 0 bases and J by 10 bases, with 7 bases of the junction left unmatched.

The chain uses TRBV6-6 and TRBJ1-6; 9 bases are shared with TRBD1. The CDR3 contains 14 residues. Trimming cost V 5 bases and J 9 bases; bases outside gene matches: 5. Germline V gene data show CDR1 as MNHNY and CDR2 as SVGAGI (reference sequence). The CDR3 DNA reads as TGTGCCAGCAGTCCCGGGACAGGGATTTCACCCCTCCACTTT. Its translation: CASSPGTGISPLHF.

This chain connects TRBV25-1 to TRBJ2-1; perhaps TRBD2 as D (6 bases). Trimming stripped 2 bases from V and 4 bases from J, with 15 bases between. The CDR3 extends over 16 amino acids. The germline gives CDR1 MGHDK, CDR2 SYGVNS. CDR3 in amino acids: CASSEDRGTPYNEQFF. CDR3 in DNA: TGTGCCAGCAGTGAAGATCGCGGGACGCCGTACAATGAGCAGTTCTTC.

This chain links TRBV3-1 (or the pseudogene TRBV3-2) with TRBJ1-1; TRBD1 matches at 8 bases. V lost 2 bases to trimming and J lost 3 bases; unmatched junction nucleotides: 14. There are 18 residues in the CDR3. Germline CDR1 and CDR2: LGHDT and YNNKEL (reference sequence). CDR3 protein: CASSQQGARGRGDTEAFF. The CDR3 DNA reads TGTGCCAGCAGCCAACAAGGGGCCAGGGGGCGCGGGGACACTGAAGCTTTCTTT.

V gene TRBV29-1 combines with J gene TRBJ1-1; 12 bases line up with TRBD1. The trim removed 7 bases at V and 5 bases at J, leaving 8 bases unmatched. The CDR3 totals 14 residues. The V gene's germline CDR1 is SQVTM and CDR2 ANQGSEA. The CDR3 DNA sequence: TGCAGCGCCCCAGGGGGACAGGGGGCGACTGAAGCTTTCTTT. Its translation: CSAPGGQGATEAFF.

This chain uses TRBV7-8 with TRBJ2-7; 9 bases map to TRBD1. The CDR3 is 14 residues long. Germline CDR1 reads SGHVS; CDR2 reads FQNEAQ. J gave up 3 bases and V 7 bases, and 7 bases lay outside the gene matches. CDR3 bases: TGTGCCAGCACACCGGGACAGGGAATCTACGAGCAGTACTTC. Protein product: CASTPGQGIYEQYF. Full variable domain (rest looked up from reference TRBV7-8 and TRBJ2-7): GAGVSQSPRYKVAKRGQDVALRCDPISGHVSLFWYQQALGQGPEFLTYFQNEAQLDKSGLPSDRFFAERPEGSVSTLKIQRTQQEDSAVYLCASTPGQGIYEQYFGPGTRLTVT.